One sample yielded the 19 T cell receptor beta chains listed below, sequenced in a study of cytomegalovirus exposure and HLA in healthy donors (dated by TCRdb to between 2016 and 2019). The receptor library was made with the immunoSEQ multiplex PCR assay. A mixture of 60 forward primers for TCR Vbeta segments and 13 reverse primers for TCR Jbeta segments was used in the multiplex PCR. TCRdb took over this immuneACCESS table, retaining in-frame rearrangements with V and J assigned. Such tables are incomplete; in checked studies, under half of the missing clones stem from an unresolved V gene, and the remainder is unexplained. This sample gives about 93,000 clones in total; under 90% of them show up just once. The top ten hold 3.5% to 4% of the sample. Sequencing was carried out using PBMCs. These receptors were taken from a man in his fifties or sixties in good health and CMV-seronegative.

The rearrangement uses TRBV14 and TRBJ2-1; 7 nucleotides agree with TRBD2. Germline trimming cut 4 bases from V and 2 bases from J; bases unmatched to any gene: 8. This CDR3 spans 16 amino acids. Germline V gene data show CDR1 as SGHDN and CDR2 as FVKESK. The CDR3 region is CASSPVGGIPYNEQFF. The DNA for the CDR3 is TGTGCCAGCAGCCCGGTGGGGGGGATTCCCTACAATGAGCAGTTCTTC.

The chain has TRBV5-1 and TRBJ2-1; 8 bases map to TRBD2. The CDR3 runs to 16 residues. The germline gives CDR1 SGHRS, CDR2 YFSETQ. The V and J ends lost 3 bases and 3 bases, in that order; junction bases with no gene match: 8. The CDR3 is CASSSRGSGSYNEQFF. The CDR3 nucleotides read TGCGCCAGCAGCTCCCGGGGAAGCGGGAGCTACAATGAGCAGTTCTTC.

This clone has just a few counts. The CDR3 DNA reads TGTGCCAGCAGCTTGGACGACAGAGGAACTGAAGCTTTCTTT. As protein: CASSLDDRGTEAFF. This chain links TRBV5-6 with TRBJ1-1; weak D call: TRBD1 (5 bases). Per the germline V gene, CDR1 is SGHDT and CDR2 is YYEEEE. The CDR3 extends over 14 amino acids. Trimming took 0 bases from V and 5 from J, leaving 11 bases between them.

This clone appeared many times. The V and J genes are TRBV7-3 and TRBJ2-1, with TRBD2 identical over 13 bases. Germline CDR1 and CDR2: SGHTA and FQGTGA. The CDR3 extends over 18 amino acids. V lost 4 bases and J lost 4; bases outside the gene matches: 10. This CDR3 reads CASSSIPGLAGLYNEQFF. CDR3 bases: TGTGCCAGCAGCTCTATTCCGGGACTAGCGGGACTATACAATGAGCAGTTCTTC.

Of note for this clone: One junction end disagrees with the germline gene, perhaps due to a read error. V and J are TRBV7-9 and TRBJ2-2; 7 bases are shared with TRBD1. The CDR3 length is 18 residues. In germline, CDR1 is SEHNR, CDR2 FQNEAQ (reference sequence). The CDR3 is CSSSRRGQATLNTGELFF. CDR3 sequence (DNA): TGTTCCAGCAGCCGAAGGGGGCAGGCGACCTTGAACACCGGGGAGCTGTTTTTT.

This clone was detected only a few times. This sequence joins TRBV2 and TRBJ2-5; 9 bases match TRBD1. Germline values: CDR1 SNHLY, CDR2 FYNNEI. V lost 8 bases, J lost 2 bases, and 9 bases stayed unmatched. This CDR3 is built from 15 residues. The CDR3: CASQDRGTPQETQYF. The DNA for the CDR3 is TGTGCCAGCCAGGACAGGGGAACACCACAAGAGACCCAGTACTTC.

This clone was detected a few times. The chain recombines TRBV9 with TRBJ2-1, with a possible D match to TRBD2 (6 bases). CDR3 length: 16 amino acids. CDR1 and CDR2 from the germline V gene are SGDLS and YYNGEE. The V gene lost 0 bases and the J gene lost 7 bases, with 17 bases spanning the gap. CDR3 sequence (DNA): TGTGCCAGCAGCGTAGGTGGAGGTCTAGCGTCGAATGAGCAGTTCTTC. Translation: CASSVGGGLASNEQFF.

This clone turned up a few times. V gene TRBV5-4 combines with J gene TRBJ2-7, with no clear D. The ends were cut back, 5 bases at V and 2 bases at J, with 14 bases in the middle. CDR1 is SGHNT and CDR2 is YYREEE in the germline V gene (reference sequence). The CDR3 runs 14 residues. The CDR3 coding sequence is TGTGCCAGCAGTCCCTCAAGCCAAACCTACGAGCAGTACTTC. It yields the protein CASSPSSQTYEQYF. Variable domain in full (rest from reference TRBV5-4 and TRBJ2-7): ETGVTQSPTHLIKTRGQQVTLRCSSQSGHNTVSWYQQALGQGPQFIFQYYREEENGRGNFPPRFSGLQFPNYSSELNVNALELDDSALYLCASSPSSQTYEQYFGPGTRLTVT.

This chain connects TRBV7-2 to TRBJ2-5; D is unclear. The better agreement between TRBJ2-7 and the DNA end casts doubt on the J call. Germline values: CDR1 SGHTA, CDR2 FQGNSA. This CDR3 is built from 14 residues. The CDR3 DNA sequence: TGTGCCAGCAGCTTCCCCCCCCGCTCTTACGAGCAGTACTTC. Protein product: CASSFPPRSYEQYF.

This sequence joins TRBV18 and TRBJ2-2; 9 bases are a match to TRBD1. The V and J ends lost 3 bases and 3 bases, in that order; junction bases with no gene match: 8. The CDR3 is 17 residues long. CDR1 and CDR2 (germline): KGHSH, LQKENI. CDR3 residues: CASSPGTGKEDTGELFF. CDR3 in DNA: TGTGCCAGCTCACCGGGGACAGGGAAGGAGGACACCGGGGAGCTGTTTTTT.

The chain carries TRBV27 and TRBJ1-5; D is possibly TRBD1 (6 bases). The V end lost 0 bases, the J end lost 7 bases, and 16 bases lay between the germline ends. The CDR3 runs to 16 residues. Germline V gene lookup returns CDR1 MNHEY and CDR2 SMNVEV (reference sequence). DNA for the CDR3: TGTGCCAGCAGTTTATCGTCAGGGGAGTGGGGACAGCCCCAGCATTTT. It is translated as CASSLSSGEWGQPQHF.

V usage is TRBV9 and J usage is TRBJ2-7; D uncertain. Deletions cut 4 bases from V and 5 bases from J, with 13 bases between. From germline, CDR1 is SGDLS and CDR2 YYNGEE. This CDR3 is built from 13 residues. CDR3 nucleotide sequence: TGTGCCAGCAGCCCCTCCCCAGGCAACGAGCAGTACTTC. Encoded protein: CASSPSPGNEQYF.

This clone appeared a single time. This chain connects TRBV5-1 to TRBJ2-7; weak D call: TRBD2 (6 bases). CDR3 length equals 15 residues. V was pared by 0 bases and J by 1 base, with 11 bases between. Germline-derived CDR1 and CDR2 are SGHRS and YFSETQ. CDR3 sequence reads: CASSLVAGTSYEQYF. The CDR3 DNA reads TGCGCCAGCAGCTTGGTGGCGGGAACTTCCTACGAGCAGTACTTC. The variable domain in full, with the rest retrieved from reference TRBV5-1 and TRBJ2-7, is KAGVTQTPRYLIKTRGQQVTLSCSPISGHRSVSWYQQTPGQGLQFLFEYFSETQRNKGNFPGRFSGRQFSNSRSEMNVSTLELGDSALYLCASSLVAGTSYEQYFGPGTRLTVT.

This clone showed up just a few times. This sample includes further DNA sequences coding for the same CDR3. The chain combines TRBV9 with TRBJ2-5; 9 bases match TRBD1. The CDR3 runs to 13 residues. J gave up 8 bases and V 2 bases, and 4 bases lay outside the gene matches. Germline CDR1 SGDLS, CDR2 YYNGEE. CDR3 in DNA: TGTGCCAGCAGCGTCCGGACAGGGGAAACCCAGTACTTC. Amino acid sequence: CASSVRTGETQYF.

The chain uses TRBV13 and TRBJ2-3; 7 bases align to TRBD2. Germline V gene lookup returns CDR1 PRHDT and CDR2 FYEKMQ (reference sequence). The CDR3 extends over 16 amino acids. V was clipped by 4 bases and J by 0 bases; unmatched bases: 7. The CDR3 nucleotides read TGTGCCAGCAGCTCGACTAGCAGAGCTAGCACAGATACGCAGTATTTT. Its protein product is CASSSTSRASTDTQYF. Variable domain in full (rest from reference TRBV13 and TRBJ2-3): AAGVIQSPRHLIKEKRETATLKCYPIPRHDTVYWYQQGPGQDPQFLISFYEKMQSDKGSIPDRFSAQQFSDYHSELNMSSLELGDSALYFCASSSTSRASTDTQYFGPGTRLTVL.

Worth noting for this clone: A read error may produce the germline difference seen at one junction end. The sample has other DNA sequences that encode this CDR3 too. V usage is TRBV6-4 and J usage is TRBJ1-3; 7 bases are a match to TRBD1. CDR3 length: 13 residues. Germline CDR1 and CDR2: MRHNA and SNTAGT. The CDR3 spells CASSEPTGNTIYF. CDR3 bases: TGCGCCAGCAGTGAACCGACAGGGAACACCATATATTTT.

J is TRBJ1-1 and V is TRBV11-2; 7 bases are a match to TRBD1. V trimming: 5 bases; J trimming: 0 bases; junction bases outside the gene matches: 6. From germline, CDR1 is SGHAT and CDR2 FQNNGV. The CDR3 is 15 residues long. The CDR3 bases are TGTGCCAGCAGCCTCCCGGGACAGATGAACACTGAAGCTTTCTTT. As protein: CASSLPGQMNTEAFF.

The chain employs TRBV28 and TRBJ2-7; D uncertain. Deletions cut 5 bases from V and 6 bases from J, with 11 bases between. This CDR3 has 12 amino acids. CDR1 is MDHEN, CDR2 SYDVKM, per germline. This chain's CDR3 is CASSPYGFEQYF. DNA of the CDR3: TGTGCCAGCAGTCCCTACGGGTTCGAGCAGTACTTC.

CDR3 bases: TGTGCCAGCAGCTTAAACGGGGGTAGCAATCAGCCCCAGCATTTT. Protein sequence: CASSLNGGSNQPQHF. The V call is TRBV7-9, the J call TRBJ1-5, with D tentatively TRBD1 (5 bases). Deletions cut 2 bases from V and 0 bases from J, with 8 bases between. The germline V gene encodes CDR1 SEHNR and CDR2 FQNEAQ (reference sequence). The CDR3 loop spans 15 amino acids.